The clone carrying this T cell receptor (beta chain) was seen just once. Its antigen is as yet unknown. Combined were second doses at about 4 or about 12 weeks. The sample originates from a study of T cell responses to AZD1222 COVID-19 vaccine. Study findings and constraints: The study identified only a handful of AZD1222 recipients as seropositive at baseline.

Germline V gene data show CDR1 as SEHNR and CDR2 as FQNEAQ (reference sequence). V lost 5 bases and J 7 bases, leaving 9 bases between the germline ends. This CDR3 contains 13 residues. The protocol was immunoSEQ multiplex PCR, while the TCRdb copy is restricted to in-frame clones and leaves out a portion. The table has about 140,000 clones, approximately 90% seen once. The sequencing used peripheral blood, collected 28 days after the second AZD1222 dose. This rearrangement joins TRBV7-9 to TRBJ1-6, with D uncertain. The clonotype originates from an adult who received the AZD1222 COVID-19 vaccine. CDR3 residues: CASSGGSNSPLHF. CDR3 nucleotide sequence: TGTGCCAGCAGCGGAGGGTCCAATTCACCCCTCCACTTT.